The next 21 T cell receptor beta chains were all read from a single sample in a study of T cell responses to AZD1222 COVID-19 vaccine. TCRdb's table, derived via immunoSEQ multiplex PCR, lists solely in-frame clones and lacks some. The sample consists of roughly 100,000 clones, 90% of them appearing once. Sample: peripheral blood, taken 28 days after the second AZD1222 dose. Receptor source: an adult who received the AZD1222 COVID-19 vaccine.

CDR3: CASTLETWRPQYF. Here the CDR3 DNA reads TGTGCCAGCACCCTGGAGACATGGAGACCGCAGTACTTC. The rearrangement links TRBV12-3 or TRBV12-4 to TRBJ2-7; no clear D. This CDR3 is 13 amino acids long. V was cut by 7 bases and J by 9 bases, with 19 bases left in between.

The chain employs TRBV9 and TRBJ2-3; possible D gene TRBD1, 6 bases. CDR1 is SGDLS and CDR2 is YYNGEE in the germline V gene. V gave up 3 bases and J gave up 1 base, with 12 bases separating them. The CDR3 runs to 15 residues. CDR3: CASSARGGGTDTQYF. In nucleotides, the CDR3 is TGTGCCAGCAGCGCGCGAGGGGGTGGCACAGATACGCAGTATTTT.

The V gene is TRBV2, the J gene TRBJ2-5; 7 bases are a match to TRBD2. Germline V CDR1 and CDR2: SNHLY, FYNNEI. J gave up 5 bases and V 6 bases, and 9 bases lay outside the gene matches. This CDR3 comprises 14 residues. CDR3 amino acids: CASRVAAGRETQYF. The CDR3 DNA is TGTGCCAGCAGGGTCGCAGCGGGGAGGGAGACCCAGTACTTC. Based on the CDR3 plus reference TRBV2 and TRBJ2-5, the full variable domain is EPEVTQTPSHQVTQMGQEVILRCVPISNHLYFYWYRQILGQKVEFLVSFYNNEISEKSEIFDDQFSVERPDGSNFTLKIRSTKLEDSAMYFCASRVAAGRETQYFGPGTRLLVL.

V is TRBV9 and J is TRBJ2-7; 8 bases fit TRBD2. CDR1 and CDR2 (germline): SGDLS, YYNGEE. V lost 0 bases, J lost 3 bases, and 5 bases stayed unmatched. The CDR3 loop spans 15 amino acids. The CDR3 reads CASSVGNSGVYEQYF. Written as DNA, the CDR3 is TGTGCCAGCAGCGTAGGGAATAGCGGGGTCTACGAGCAGTACTTC.

The rearrangement links TRBV4-1 to TRBJ2-5; D gene unclear. CDR1 and CDR2 from the germline V gene are MGHRA and YSYEKL. Deletions cut 0 bases from V and 5 bases from J, with 10 bases between. The CDR3 totals 14 residues. The CDR3 reads CASSQDSSEETQYF. In DNA, the CDR3 is TGCGCCAGCAGCCAAGATTCGTCAGAGGAGACCCAGTACTTC.

The chain couples TRBV7-2 to TRBJ2-5, with D unresolved. Trimming removed 5 bases from V and 7 bases from J, with 14 bases in between. CDR1 is SGHTA, CDR2 FQGNSA, per germline. The CDR3 runs to 13 residues. The CDR3 loop is CASSPALIGTQYF. The CDR3 coding sequence is TGTGCCAGCAGCCCGGCCCTGATCGGGACCCAGTACTTC.

The chain employs TRBV7-9 and TRBJ2-7, with D perhaps TRBD1 (5 bases). This CDR3 spans 13 amino acids. V dropped 1 base and J dropped 3 bases, with 7 bases sitting between them. Per germline, CDR1 SEHNR and CDR2 FQNEAQ (reference sequence). CDR3 sequence: CASSLGRDYEQYF. The CDR3 region has the DNA TGTGCCAGCAGCTTAGGCAGGGACTACGAGCAGTACTTC.

V is TRBV6-1 and J is TRBJ1-2; D gene ambiguous. Germline CDR1 reads MNHNS; CDR2 reads SASEGT. The CDR3 runs 14 residues. V lost 1 base to trimming and J lost 7 bases, with 13 bases between them. The CDR3 sequence is CASSEDRNLGGYTF. CDR3 bases: TGTGCCAGCAGTGAAGACCGAAACCTGGGTGGCTACACCTTC.

V is TRBV18 and J is TRBJ1-4; D is perhaps TRBD1 (5 bases). The CDR3 spans 16 residues. The germline V gene encodes CDR1 KGHSH and CDR2 LQKENI. The V end was cut by 6 bases, the J end by 0 bases, with 14 bases between. DNA for the CDR3: TGTGCCAGCTCCCTAAATGGGGGGACAACTAATGAAAAACTGTTTTTT. Translating gives CASSLNGGTTNEKLFF.

The V and J genes are TRBV7-9 and TRBJ2-2, with 7 bases identical to TRBD1. Germline lookup yields CDR1 SEHNR and CDR2 FQNEAQ (reference sequence). This CDR3 is built from 16 residues. The V gene end was trimmed by 2 bases and the J gene end by 3 bases; junction bases not matched to a gene: 6. CDR3 in amino acids: CASSLYRQGDTGELFF. The DNA of the CDR3 is TGTGCCAGCAGCTTATACCGCCAGGGGGACACCGGGGAGCTGTTTTTT. Full variable domain (rest looked up from reference TRBV7-9 and TRBJ2-2): DTGVSQNPRHKITKRGQNVTFRCDPISEHNRLYWYRQTLGQGPEFLTYFQNEAQLEKSRLLSDRFSAERPKGSFSTLEIQRTEQGDSAMYLCASSLYRQGDTGELFFGEGSRLTVL.

The V call is TRBV5-8, the J call TRBJ1-2; D remains unclear. Germline assignment: CDR1 SGHTS and CDR2 YDEGEE. Trimming shortened V by 4 bases and J by 2 bases, and 9 bases separated the two germline ends. The CDR3 sequence is 13 residues long. CDR3 sequence: CASSPDGNYGYTF. The CDR3, as DNA: TGTGCCAGCAGCCCCGACGGCAACTATGGCTACACCTTC. The variable domain in full, with the rest retrieved from reference TRBV5-8 and TRBJ1-2, is EAGVTQSPTHLIKTRGQQATLRCSPISGHTSVYWYQQALGLGLQFLLWYDEGEERNRGNFPPRFSGRQFPNYSSELNVNALELEDSALYLCASSPDGNYGYTFGSGTRLTVV.

This chain joins TRBV12-3 or TRBV12-4 and TRBJ1-5; no clear D gene. CDR3 length: 13 residues. Trimming took off 4 bases at V and 2 bases at J, with 6 bases between the two ends. Here the CDR3 reads CASSSAGNQPQHF. In DNA, the CDR3 is TGTGCCAGCAGTTCCGCGGGCAATCAGCCCCAGCATTTT.

CDR3 DNA sequence: TGTGCCAGTAGGACCCAAGGGGGCGACTATGGCTACACCTTC. It yields the protein CASRTQGGDYGYTF. The chain recombines TRBV19 with TRBJ1-2, with 7 bases lining up with TRBD1. Germline trimming cut 6 bases from V and 3 bases from J; bases unmatched to any gene: 7. The CDR3 sequence is 14 residues long. Germline V gives CDR1 LNHDA, CDR2 SQIVND (reference sequence).

This rearrangement joins TRBV5-1 to TRBJ2-5, with 11 bases aligning to TRBD1. This CDR3 contains 16 residues. The V segment lost 4 bases and the J segment 0 bases; nucleotides outside the gene matches: 5. The germline V gene has CDR1 SGHRS and CDR2 YFSETQ. CDR3 sequence: CASSGGTGGYQETQYF. In DNA form, the CDR3 reads TGCGCCAGCAGCGGAGGGACAGGGGGGTACCAAGAGACCCAGTACTTC.

This rearrangement joins TRBV6-2 or TRBV6-3 to TRBJ2-7; D unclear. The CDR3 consists of 12 residues. Germline CDR1 MNHEY, CDR2 SVGEGT. Trimming shortened V by 5 bases and J by 6 bases, and 11 bases separated the two germline ends. The CDR3 protein is CASSPGPIEQYF. CDR3 bases: TGTGCCAGCAGTCCCGGACCTATCGAGCAGTACTTC.

This chain connects TRBV9 to TRBJ1-3; no clear D. The V end was cut by 3 bases, the J end by 7 bases, with 8 bases between. CDR3 length: 12 residues. Germline lookup yields CDR1 SGDLS and CDR2 YYNGEE. CDR3 loop: CASSETPNTIYF. The CDR3 DNA follows: TGTGCCAGCAGCGAGACCCCCAACACCATATATTTT.

J is TRBJ2-5 and V is TRBV3-1 (or the pseudogene TRBV3-2); D uncertain. This CDR3 comprises 14 residues. V was clipped by 2 bases and J by 4 bases, with 11 bases between them. CDR1 is LGHDT and CDR2 is YNNKEL in the germline V gene (reference sequence). CDR3 in DNA: TGTGCCAGCAGCCAAATGTACTCTTCAGAGACCCAGTACTTC. It specifies CASSQMYSSETQYF.

This clone was counted between two and nine times. CDR3 sequence reads: CASSRQDDQPQHF. The CDR3 DNA is TGTGCCAGCAGCCGACAGGATGATCAGCCCCAGCATTTT. V and J are TRBV5-5 and TRBJ1-5; a weak D match, TRBD1 (6 bases). The length of the CDR3 is 13 residues. V lost 4 bases to trimming and J lost 5 bases, with 10 bases between them. Germline CDR1 and CDR2: SGHKS and YYEKEE (reference sequence).

V usage is TRBV5-4 and J usage is TRBJ2-2; 9 bases match TRBD1. The CDR3 loop spans 15 amino acids. Trimming took 5 bases from V and 5 from J; bases not matched to a gene: 7. Germline V CDR1 and CDR2: SGHNT, YYREEE (reference sequence). CDR3 sequence (DNA): TGTGCCAGCAGTCAGGGACAGGGTTGGACCGGGGAGCTGTTTTTT. It is translated as CASSQGQGWTGELFF.

This rearrangement joins TRBV18 to TRBJ1-5; TRBD1 is a possible D gene (5 bases). The CDR3 runs 14 residues. V was trimmed by 1 base and J by 1 base, leaving 5 bases between them. The germline V gene has CDR1 KGHSH and CDR2 LQKENI. The CDR3 coding sequence is TGTGCCAGCTCACCACGGGGGAGCAATCAGCCCCAGCATTTT. The encoded protein is CASSPRGSNQPQHF. The full variable domain, rest sourced from reference TRBV18 and TRBJ1-5, is NAGVMQNPRHLVRRRGQEARLRCSPMKGHSHVYWYRQLPEEGLKFMVYLQKENIIDESGMPKERFSAEFPKEGPSILRIQQVVRGDSAAYFCASSPRGSNQPQHFGDGTRLSIL.

The rearrangement links TRBV19 to TRBJ1-2; D perhaps matches TRBD1 (5 bases). CDR1 is LNHDA, CDR2 SQIVND, per germline (reference sequence). V lost 4 bases, J lost 8 bases, and 8 bases lay in between. The length of the CDR3 is 11 residues. The CDR3 loop reads CASSTGWGYTF. Written as DNA, the CDR3 is TGTGCCAGTAGTACAGGGTGGGGCTACACCTTC. Full variable domain (rest looked up from reference TRBV19 and TRBJ1-2): DGGITQSPKYLFRKEGQNVTLSCEQNLNHDAMYWYRQDPGQGLRLIYYSQIVNDFQKGDIAEGYSVSREKKESFPLTVTSAQKNPTAFYLCASSTGWGYTFGSGTRLTVV.